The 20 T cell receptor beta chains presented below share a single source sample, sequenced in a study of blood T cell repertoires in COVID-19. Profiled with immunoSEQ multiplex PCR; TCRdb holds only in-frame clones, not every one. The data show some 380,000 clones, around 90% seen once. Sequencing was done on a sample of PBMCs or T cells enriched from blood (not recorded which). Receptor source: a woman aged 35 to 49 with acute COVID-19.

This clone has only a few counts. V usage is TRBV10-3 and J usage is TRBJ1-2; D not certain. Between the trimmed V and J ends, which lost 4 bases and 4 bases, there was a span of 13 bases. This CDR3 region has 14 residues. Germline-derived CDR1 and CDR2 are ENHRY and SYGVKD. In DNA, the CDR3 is TGTGCCATCAGTGGTGGAGGAGTATCCTATGGCTACACCTTC. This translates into CAISGGGVSYGYTF.

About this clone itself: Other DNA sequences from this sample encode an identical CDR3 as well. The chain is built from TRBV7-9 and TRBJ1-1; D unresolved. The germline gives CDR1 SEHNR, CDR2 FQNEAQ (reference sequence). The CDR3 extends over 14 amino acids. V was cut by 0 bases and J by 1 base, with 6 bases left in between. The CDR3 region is CASSLARENTEAFF. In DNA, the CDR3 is TGTGCCAGCAGCTTAGCGCGGGAGAACACTGAAGCTTTCTTT.

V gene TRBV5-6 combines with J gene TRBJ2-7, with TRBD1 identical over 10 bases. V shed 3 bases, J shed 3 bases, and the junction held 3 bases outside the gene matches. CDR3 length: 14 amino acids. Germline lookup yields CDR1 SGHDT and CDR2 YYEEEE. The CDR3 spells CASSSGTGVYEQYF. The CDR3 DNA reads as TGTGCCAGCAGCTCCGGGACAGGGGTCTACGAGCAGTACTTC.

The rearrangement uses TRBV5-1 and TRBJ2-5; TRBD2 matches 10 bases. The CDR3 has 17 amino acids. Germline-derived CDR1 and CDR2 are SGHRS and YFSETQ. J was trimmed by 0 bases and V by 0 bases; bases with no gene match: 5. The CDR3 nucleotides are TGCGCCAGCAGCTTGGGTCCTAGCGGGGGATACCAAGAGACCCAGTACTTC. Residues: CASSLGPSGGYQETQYF.

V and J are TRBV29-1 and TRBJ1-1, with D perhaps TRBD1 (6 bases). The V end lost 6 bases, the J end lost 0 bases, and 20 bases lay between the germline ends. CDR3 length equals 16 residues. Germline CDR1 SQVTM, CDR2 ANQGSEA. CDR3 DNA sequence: TGCAGCGTGACACGACAGGTGGGTCAAATGAACACTGAAGCTTTCTTT. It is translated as CSVTRQVGQMNTEAFF.

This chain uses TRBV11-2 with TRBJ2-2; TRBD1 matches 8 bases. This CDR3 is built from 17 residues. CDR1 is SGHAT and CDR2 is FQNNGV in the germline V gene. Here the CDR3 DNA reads TGTGCAATACGCTCGTGGGTCGGCAGGGGGCTTACCGGGGAGCTGTTTTTT. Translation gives CAIRSWVGRGLTGELFF. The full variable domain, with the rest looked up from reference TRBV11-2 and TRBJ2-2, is EAGVAQSPRYKIIEKRQSVAFWCNPISGHATLYWYQQILGQGPKLLIQFQNNGVVDDSQLPKDRFSAERLKGVDSTLKIQPAKLEDSAVYLCAIRSWVGRGLTGELFFGEGSRLTVL.

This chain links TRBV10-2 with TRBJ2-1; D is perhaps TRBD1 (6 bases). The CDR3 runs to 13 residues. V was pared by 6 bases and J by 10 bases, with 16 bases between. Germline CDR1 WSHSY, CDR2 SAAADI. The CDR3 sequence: CASRPDRIGEQFF. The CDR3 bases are TGCGCCAGCAGACCCGACAGGATTGGCGAGCAGTTCTTC.

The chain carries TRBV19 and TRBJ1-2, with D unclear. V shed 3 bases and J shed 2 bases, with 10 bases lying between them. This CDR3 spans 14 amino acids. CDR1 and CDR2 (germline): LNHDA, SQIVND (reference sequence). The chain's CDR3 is CASSIPGRNYGYTF. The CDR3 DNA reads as TGTGCCAGTAGTATTCCCGGGAGAAACTATGGCTACACCTTC.

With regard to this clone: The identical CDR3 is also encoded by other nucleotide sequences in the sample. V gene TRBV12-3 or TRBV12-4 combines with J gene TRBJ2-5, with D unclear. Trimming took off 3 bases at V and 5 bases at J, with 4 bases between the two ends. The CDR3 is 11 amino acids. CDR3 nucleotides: TGTGCCAGCAGTTTGCGGGAGACCCAGTACTTC. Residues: CASSLRETQYF.

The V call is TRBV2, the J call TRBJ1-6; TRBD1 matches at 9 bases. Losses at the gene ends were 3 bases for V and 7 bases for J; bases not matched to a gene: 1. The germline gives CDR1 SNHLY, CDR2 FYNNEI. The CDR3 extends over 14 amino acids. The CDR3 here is CASSEGTGNSPLHF. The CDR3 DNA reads TGTGCCAGCAGTGAGGGGACAGGGAATTCACCCCTCCACTTT.

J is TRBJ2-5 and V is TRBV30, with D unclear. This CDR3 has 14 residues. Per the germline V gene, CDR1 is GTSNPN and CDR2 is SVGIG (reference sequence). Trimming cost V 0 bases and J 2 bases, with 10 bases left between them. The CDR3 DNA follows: TGTGCCTGGAGTGTTGACTTCGAACAAGAGACCCAGTACTTC. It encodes CAWSVDFEQETQYF. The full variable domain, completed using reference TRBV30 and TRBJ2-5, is SQTIHQWPATLVQPVGSPLSLECTVEGTSNPNLYWYRQAAGRGLQLLFYSVGIGQISSEVPQNLSASRPQDRQFILSSKKLLLSDSGFYLCAWSVDFEQETQYFGPGTRLLVL.

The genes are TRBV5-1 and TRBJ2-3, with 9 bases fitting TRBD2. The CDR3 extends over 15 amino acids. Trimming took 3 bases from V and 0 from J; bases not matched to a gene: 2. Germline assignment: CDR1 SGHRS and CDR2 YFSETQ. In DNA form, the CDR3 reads TGCGCCAGCAGCTCGACTAGCGGTAGCACAGATACGCAGTATTTT. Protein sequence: CASSSTSGSTDTQYF.

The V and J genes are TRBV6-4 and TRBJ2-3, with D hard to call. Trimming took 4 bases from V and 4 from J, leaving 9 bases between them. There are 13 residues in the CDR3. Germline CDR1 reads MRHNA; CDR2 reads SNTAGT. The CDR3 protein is CASSVSYPDTQYF. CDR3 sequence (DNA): TGTGCCAGCAGTGTTAGCTACCCAGATACGCAGTATTTT.

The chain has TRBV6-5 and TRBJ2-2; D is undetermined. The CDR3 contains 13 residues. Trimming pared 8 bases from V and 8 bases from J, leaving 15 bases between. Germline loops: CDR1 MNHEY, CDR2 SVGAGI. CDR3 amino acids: CASGSGTRGELFF. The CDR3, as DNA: TGTGCCAGCGGATCTGGAACGAGGGGGGAGCTGTTTTTT.

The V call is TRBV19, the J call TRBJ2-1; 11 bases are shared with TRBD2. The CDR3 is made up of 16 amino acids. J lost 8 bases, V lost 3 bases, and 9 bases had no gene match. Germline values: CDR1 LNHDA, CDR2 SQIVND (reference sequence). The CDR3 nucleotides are TGTGCCAGTAGTATTACAGTAGCGGGGGGGCGCCATGAGCAGTTCTTC. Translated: CASSITVAGGRHEQFF.

The DNA for the CDR3 is TGCGCCAGCAGTGAGTCGGGGGGACGAGGAAACACCATATATTTT. This gives the protein CASSESGGRGNTIYF. V is TRBV10-1 and J is TRBJ1-3, with D maybe TRBD1 (5 bases). The V end lost 0 bases, the J end lost 4 bases, and 10 bases lay between the germline ends. The length of the CDR3 is 15 residues. CDR1 is WNHNN and CDR2 is SYGVQD in the germline V gene (reference sequence).

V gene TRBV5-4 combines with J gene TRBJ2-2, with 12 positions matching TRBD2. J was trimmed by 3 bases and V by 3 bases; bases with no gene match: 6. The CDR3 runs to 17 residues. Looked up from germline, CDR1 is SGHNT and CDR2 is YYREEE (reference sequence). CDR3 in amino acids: CASSSPASGRDTGELFF. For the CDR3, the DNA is TGTGCCAGCAGCTCTCCGGCTAGCGGGAGGGACACCGGGGAGCTGTTTTTT.

CDR3 sequence: CSVGGQGTKNTEAFF. The CDR3 nucleotides read TGCAGCGTGGGTGGACAGGGCACAAAGAACACTGAAGCTTTCTTT. J is TRBJ1-1 and V is TRBV29-1, with 8 bases identical to TRBD1. CDR3 length: 15 residues. V trimming: 6 bases; J trimming: 1 base; junction bases outside the gene matches: 10. Germline V gives CDR1 SQVTM, CDR2 ANQGSEA.

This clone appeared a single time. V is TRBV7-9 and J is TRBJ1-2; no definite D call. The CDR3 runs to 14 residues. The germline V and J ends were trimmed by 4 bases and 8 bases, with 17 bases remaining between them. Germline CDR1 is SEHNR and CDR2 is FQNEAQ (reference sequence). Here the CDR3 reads CASSSQDGRGGYTF. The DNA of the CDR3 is TGTGCCAGCAGCTCCCAGGACGGGAGAGGAGGCTACACCTTC.

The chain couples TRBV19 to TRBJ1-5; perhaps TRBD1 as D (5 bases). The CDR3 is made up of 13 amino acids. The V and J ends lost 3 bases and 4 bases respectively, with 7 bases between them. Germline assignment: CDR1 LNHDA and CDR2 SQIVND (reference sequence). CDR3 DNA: TGTGCCAGTAGTATGACAGTTAATCAGCCCCAGCATTTT. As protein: CASSMTVNQPQHF.